Listed below are T cell receptor beta chains from one sample, sequenced in a study of quantifying T cell responses using KT2 cells. TCRdb redid the calling of the UMI-ligation and nested PCR reads with MiXCR, one entry per CDR3 protein. The table includes tens of thousands of distinct CDR3 sequences, approximately 13% detected once. The sample taken for sequencing was PBMCs spiked with cells of the T cell clone KT2. The receptors were gathered from a human donor. Each CDR3 is given with its conserved first and last residue. Each record gives: D gene, J gene, V gene, clone size, CDR3 DNA, CDR3 protein. A D gene is named only where the DNA matches it firmly. Only part of the rows carry a size: once, few, many, or a class if the clone is expanded.

d_gene: NA
j_gene: TRBJ2-5
v_gene: TRBV5-6
abundance: NA
CDR3nt: TGTGCCAGCAGATCTGGCGGCCCTGGAGAGACCCAGTACTTC
CDR3aa: CASRSGGPGETQYF

d_gene: NA
j_gene: TRBJ2-1
v_gene: TRBV7-8
abundance: few
CDR3nt: TGTGCCAGCAGCTTTACCTACAATGAGCAGTTCTTC
CDR3aa: CASSFTYNEQFF

d_gene: TRBD2
j_gene: TRBJ2-3
v_gene: TRBV2
abundance: NA
CDR3nt: TGTGCCAGCAGGACCCGGGGGGGAGCAGATACGCAGTATTTT
CDR3aa: CASRTRGGADTQYF

d_gene: NA
j_gene: TRBJ2-5
v_gene: TRBV29-1
abundance: many
CDR3nt: TGCAGCGCCGAGGCTGGGGTATCAGAGACCCAGTACTTC
CDR3aa: CSAEAGVSETQYF

d_gene: NA
j_gene: TRBJ2-2
v_gene: TRBV4-3
abundance: many
CDR3nt: TGCGCCAGCAGCCAAGAGTCTAGCGTGTTGACTAAGACCGGGGAGCTGTTTTTT
CDR3aa: CASSQESSVLTKTGELFF

d_gene: NA
j_gene: TRBJ1-1
v_gene: TRBV6-1
abundance: few
CDR3nt: TGTGCCAGCAGTTGGGCCAGGGTGAACGAAGCTTTCTTT
CDR3aa: CASSWARVNEAFF

d_gene: TRBD2
j_gene: TRBJ2-3
v_gene: TRBV2
abundance: few
CDR3nt: TGTGCCAGCAGTCGGACTAGCGGGGGAATCACAGATACGCAGTATTTT
CDR3aa: CASSRTSGGITDTQYF

d_gene: NA
j_gene: TRBJ2-5
v_gene: TRBV18
abundance: many
CDR3nt: TGTGCCAGCTCACCGTACCAAGAGACCCAGTACTTC
CDR3aa: CASSPYQETQYF

d_gene: NA
j_gene: TRBJ2-7
v_gene: TRBV7-2
abundance: NA
CDR3nt: TGTGCCAGCAGCTTAGGGCCTGCCGAGCAGTACTTC
CDR3aa: CASSLGPAEQYF

d_gene: NA
j_gene: TRBJ2-3
v_gene: TRBV20-1
abundance: many
CDR3nt: TGCAGTGCTAGAAAGCCGGGACTTAGCACAGATACGCAGTATTTT
CDR3aa: CSARKPGLSTDTQYF

d_gene: NA
j_gene: TRBJ2-5
v_gene: TRBV20-1
abundance: few
CDR3nt: TGCAGTGCTTTGCGAGAGACCCAGTACTTC
CDR3aa: CSALRETQYF

d_gene: NA
j_gene: TRBJ1-5
v_gene: TRBV6-6
abundance: few
CDR3nt: TGTGCCAGCAGTTCTGGGGGGAAGAATCAGCCCCAGCATTTT
CDR3aa: CASSSGGKNQPQHF

d_gene: NA
j_gene: TRBJ2-3
v_gene: TRBV2
abundance: NA
CDR3nt: TGTGCCAGCAGTCTTGACCGGGGAGGCGATACGCAGTATTTT
CDR3aa: CASSLDRGGDTQYF

d_gene: NA
j_gene: TRBJ2-1
v_gene: TRBV24-1
abundance: few
CDR3nt: TGTGCCACCAGTGATAGGACCGCTAGCTCCTACAATGAGCAGTTCTTC
CDR3aa: CATSDRTASSYNEQFF

d_gene: NA
j_gene: TRBJ2-3
v_gene: TRBV9
abundance: few
CDR3nt: TGTGCCAGCAGCGTGGCTTTTCTAGCTAGCACAGATACGCAGTATTTT
CDR3aa: CASSVAFLASTDTQYF

d_gene: TRBD1
j_gene: TRBJ1-1
v_gene: TRBV4-3
abundance: NA
CDR3nt: TGCGCCAGCAGCCGCTCCGGGACAGGGGGTGGTGAAGCTTTCTTT
CDR3aa: CASSRSGTGGGEAFF

d_gene: TRBD1
j_gene: TRBJ2-7
v_gene: TRBV20-1
abundance: NA
CDR3nt: TGCAGTGCTAGAGATCAGGACAGGGGGCTGGACGAGCAGTACTTC
CDR3aa: CSARDQDRGLDEQYF

d_gene: NA
j_gene: TRBJ2-3
v_gene: TRBV4-2
abundance: NA
CDR3nt: TGTGCCAGCAGCCAAGACCTAGCAGCCGTTCAGGACACAGATACGCAGTATTTT
CDR3aa: CASSQDLAAVQDTDTQYF

d_gene: TRBD2
j_gene: TRBJ2-3
v_gene: TRBV20-1
abundance: NA
CDR3nt: TGCAGTGCGTCTTGGAGCGGGGGGGCCGCAGATACGCAGTATTTT
CDR3aa: CSASWSGGAADTQYF

d_gene: NA
j_gene: TRBJ1-1
v_gene: TRBV9
abundance: NA
CDR3nt: TGTGCCAGCAGCGCGAACAGGGTCACTGAAGCTTTCTTT
CDR3aa: CASSANRVTEAFF

d_gene: NA
j_gene: TRBJ1-4
v_gene: TRBV16
abundance: few
CDR3nt: TGTGCCAGCAGCCAATCCGTAACAGGCCCGAATGAAAAACTGTTTTTT
CDR3aa: CASSQSVTGPNEKLFF